The rows below give T cell receptor beta chains drawn from one sample of a study of Ad26.COV2.S vaccination and SARS-CoV-2 variants. Data came from immunoSEQ multiplex PCR; TCRdb stores just in-frame clones and leaves some out. The sample lists about 320,000 clones; around four fifths were seen once. This specimen was peripheral blood, taken in a trial of Ad26.COV2.S vaccine versus placebo. Source of these receptors: a person between 18 and 59 years old who received the Ad26.COV2.S COVID-19 vaccine or a placebo. Both conserved end residues are part of each CDR3. The order of the fields is clone size, V gene, D gene, J gene, CDR3 protein, CDR3 DNA. D genes are given only for firm matches. Rows may omit the clone size; those that give it use once, few, many or a size class.

clone size: .
V gene: TRBV19
D gene: .
J gene: TRBJ2-6
CDR3 protein: CASSLAHDSGANVLTF
CDR3 DNA: TGTGCCAGTAGTCTGGCACATGACTCTGGGGCCAACGTCCTGACTTTC

clone size: .
V gene: TRBV28
D gene: .
J gene: TRBJ1-5
CDR3 protein: CASSLQNQPQHF
CDR3 DNA: TGTGCCAGCAGCCTCCAAAATCAGCCCCAGCATTTT

clone size: few
V gene: TRBV7-9
D gene: TRBD2
J gene: TRBJ2-3
CDR3 protein: CASWKSGGSDTQYF
CDR3 DNA: TGTGCCAGCTGGAAAAGCGGGGGATCAGATACGCAGTATTTT

clone size: .
V gene: TRBV5-1
D gene: .
J gene: TRBJ1-3
CDR3 protein: CASSLVAPYSGNTIYF
CDR3 DNA: TGCGCCAGCAGCTTGGTAGCCCCTTACTCTGGAAACACCATATATTTT

clone size: .
V gene: TRBV5-8
D gene: TRBD1
J gene: TRBJ1-5
CDR3 protein: CASSYSGTGYQPQHF
CDR3 DNA: TGTGCCAGCAGTTACTCCGGGACAGGGTATCAGCCCCAGCATTTT

clone size: .
V gene: TRBV4-2
D gene: TRBD1
J gene: TRBJ1-2
CDR3 protein: CASSQEGQGAEFGYTF
CDR3 DNA: TGTGCCAGCAGCCAAGAGGGACAGGGGGCCGAGTTTGGCTACACCTTC

clone size: .
V gene: TRBV12-5
D gene: .
J gene: TRBJ1-5
CDR3 protein: CASGSGVDQPQHF
CDR3 DNA: TGTGCTAGTGGTTCAGGGGTGGATCAGCCCCAGCATTTT

clone size: .
V gene: TRBV14
D gene: TRBD1
J gene: TRBJ2-7
CDR3 protein: CASRDDRVNYEQYF
CDR3 DNA: TGTGCCAGCAGGGACGACAGGGTCAACTACGAGCAGTACTTC

clone size: .
V gene: TRBV6-5
D gene: TRBD1
J gene: TRBJ1-2
CDR3 protein: CASTRGTGNGYTF
CDR3 DNA: TGTGCCAGCACCAGGGGGACAGGGAATGGCTACACCTTC

clone size: .
V gene: TRBV5-6
D gene: TRBD1
J gene: TRBJ2-7
CDR3 protein: CASRFRTGLQGGEQYF
CDR3 DNA: TGTGCCAGCAGGTTCCGGACAGGGCTCCAAGGGGGCGAGCAGTACTTC

clone size: .
V gene: TRBV6-6
D gene: .
J gene: TRBJ1-4
CDR3 protein: CATNTGSEKLFF
CDR3 DNA: TGTGCCACCAACACGGGCAGTGAAAAACTGTTTTTT

clone size: .
V gene: TRBV10-2
D gene: TRBD2
J gene: TRBJ2-2
CDR3 protein: CASRLAGAPFGELFF
CDR3 DNA: TGCGCCAGCAGGCTAGCGGGGGCCCCATTCGGGGAGCTGTTTTTT

clone size: .
V gene: TRBV3-1/TRBV3-2
D gene: TRBD2
J gene: TRBJ2-5
CDR3 protein: CASSQLAEETQYF
CDR3 DNA: TGTGCCAGCAGCCAACTAGCGGAGGAGACCCAGTACTTC

clone size: .
V gene: TRBV18
D gene: TRBD1
J gene: TRBJ1-1
CDR3 protein: CASSAGTGETEAFF
CDR3 DNA: TGTGCCAGCTCGGCCGGGACAGGGGAAACTGAAGCTTTCTTT

clone size: .
V gene: TRBV27
D gene: .
J gene: TRBJ1-5
CDR3 protein: CASSFGSLANQPQHF
CDR3 DNA: TGTGCCAGCAGTTTCGGCAGTTTAGCCAATCAGCCCCAGCATTTT

clone size: .
V gene: TRBV7-3
D gene: .
J gene: TRBJ1-1
CDR3 protein: CASSAGTNTEAFF
CDR3 DNA: TGTGCCAGCAGCGCCGGGACCAACACTGAAGCTTTCTTT

clone size: .
V gene: TRBV19
D gene: TRBD2
J gene: TRBJ2-2
CDR3 protein: CASSLGLAGGFNTGELFF
CDR3 DNA: TGTGCCAGTAGTTTGGGACTAGCGGGGGGGTTTAACACCGGGGAGCTGTTTTTT

clone size: .
V gene: TRBV19
D gene: TRBD1
J gene: TRBJ2-7
CDR3 protein: CASSMTGGSHEQYF
CDR3 DNA: TGTGCCAGTAGCATGACAGGGGGTAGCCACGAGCAGTACTTC

clone size: .
V gene: TRBV20-1
D gene: .
J gene: TRBJ2-1
CDR3 protein: CSASAGEQFF
CDR3 DNA: TGCAGTGCTAGTGCGGGTGAGCAGTTCTTC

clone size: .
V gene: TRBV4-1
D gene: .
J gene: TRBJ2-7
CDR3 protein: CASTLQEGVYEQYF
CDR3 DNA: TGCGCCAGCACCCTCCAAGAAGGGGTCTACGAGCAGTACTTC

clone size: .
V gene: TRBV5-1
D gene: .
J gene: TRBJ2-3
CDR3 protein: CASSFQGRGTDTQYF
CDR3 DNA: TGCGCCAGCAGCTTCCAGGGACGAGGCACAGATACGCAGTATTTT

clone size: .
V gene: TRBV11-3
D gene: .
J gene: TRBJ1-6
CDR3 protein: CASSLQASNSPLHF
CDR3 DNA: TGTGCCAGCAGCTTACAGGCCAGTAATTCACCCCTCCACTTT

clone size: .
V gene: TRBV20-1
D gene: .
J gene: TRBJ1-2
CDR3 protein: CSAMRGYTF
CDR3 DNA: TGCAGTGCTATGAGGGGCTACACCTTC

clone size: .
V gene: TRBV5-1
D gene: .
J gene: TRBJ2-1
CDR3 protein: CASSSRSQGSSYNEQFF
CDR3 DNA: TGCGCCAGCAGCTCACGGAGTCAGGGGAGCTCCTACAATGAGCAGTTCTTC

clone size: .
V gene: TRBV9
D gene: TRBD2
J gene: TRBJ2-1
CDR3 protein: CASSPRLAGGYNEQFF
CDR3 DNA: TGTGCCAGCAGCCCGCGACTAGCGGGGGGATACAATGAGCAGTTCTTC

clone size: many
V gene: TRBV7-3
D gene: TRBD2
J gene: TRBJ2-7
CDR3 protein: CASSLRTSGAYEQYF
CDR3 DNA: TGTGCCAGCAGCTTAAGGACTAGCGGGGCCTACGAGCAGTACTTC

clone size: .
V gene: TRBV21-1
D gene: .
J gene: TRBJ2-7
CDR3 protein: CASSKSQGTYEQYF
CDR3 DNA: TGTGCCAGCAGCAAAAGCCAGGGGACCTACGAGCAGTACTTC

clone size: .
V gene: TRBV3-1/TRBV3-2
D gene: .
J gene: TRBJ1-2
CDR3 protein: CASSQRGGIREGYGYTF
CDR3 DNA: TGTGCCAGCAGCCAACGAGGTGGGATCCGTGAAGGCTATGGCTACACCTTC

clone size: .
V gene: TRBV15
D gene: .
J gene: TRBJ2-7
CDR3 protein: CATSRGGGGNYEQYF
CDR3 DNA: TGTGCCACCAGCAGAGGCGGAGGGGGTAACTACGAGCAGTACTTC

clone size: .
V gene: TRBV9
D gene: .
J gene: TRBJ2-1
CDR3 protein: CASSIGQPPTYNEQFF
CDR3 DNA: TGTGCCAGCAGCATAGGGCAACCCCCTACCTACAATGAGCAGTTCTTC

clone size: .
V gene: TRBV6-2/TRBV6-3
D gene: TRBD1
J gene: TRBJ2-1
CDR3 protein: CASSYPRTGGGNEQFF
CDR3 DNA: TGTGCCAGCAGTTACCCTCGGACAGGGGGAGGCAATGAGCAGTTCTTC

clone size: .
V gene: TRBV6-2/TRBV6-3
D gene: TRBD2
J gene: TRBJ2-3
CDR3 protein: CASSDRTSRFTDTQYF
CDR3 DNA: TGTGCCAGCAGCGACCGGACTAGCCGATTCACAGATACGCAGTATTTT

clone size: .
V gene: TRBV6-4
D gene: .
J gene: TRBJ1-6
CDR3 protein: CASSDSGNSPLHF
CDR3 DNA: TGTGCCAGCAGTGACTCTGGGAATTCACCCCTCCACTTT

clone size: few
V gene: TRBV19
D gene: TRBD1
J gene: TRBJ1-2
CDR3 protein: CASSINTGGNYGYTF
CDR3 DNA: TGTGCCAGTAGTATCAATACAGGGGGAAACTATGGCTACACCTTC

clone size: .
V gene: TRBV28
D gene: TRBD2
J gene: TRBJ2-1
CDR3 protein: CASISGGGSYNEQFF
CDR3 DNA: TGTGCCAGCATAAGTGGGGGGGGCTCCTACAATGAGCAGTTCTTC

clone size: .
V gene: TRBV5-1
D gene: .
J gene: TRBJ1-2
CDR3 protein: CASSLEGRVYGYTF
CDR3 DNA: TGCGCCAGCAGCTTGGAGGGCAGAGTCTATGGCTACACCTTC

clone size: .
V gene: TRBV9
D gene: .
J gene: TRBJ2-7
CDR3 protein: CASSSSRSGPMSEQYF
CDR3 DNA: TGTGCCAGCAGCTCTTCCAGATCTGGACCTATGAGCGAGCAGTACTTC

clone size: .
V gene: TRBV9
D gene: .
J gene: TRBJ2-2
CDR3 protein: CASSVGPETQNTGELFF
CDR3 DNA: TGTGCCAGCAGCGTAGGGCCCGAAACTCAGAACACCGGGGAGCTGTTTTTT

clone size: few
V gene: TRBV19
D gene: TRBD2
J gene: TRBJ2-1
CDR3 protein: CASSGDGRGAHNEQFF
CDR3 DNA: TGTGCCAGTAGTGGGGACGGGCGGGGGGCCCACAATGAGCAGTTCTTC

clone size: .
V gene: TRBV5-3
D gene: TRBD1
J gene: TRBJ1-2
CDR3 protein: CARSFWDSISYGYTF
CDR3 DNA: TGTGCCAGAAGCTTCTGGGACAGCATTAGCTATGGCTACACCTTC

clone size: .
V gene: TRBV18
D gene: TRBD1
J gene: TRBJ1-5
CDR3 protein: CASSPPGQGANQPQHF
CDR3 DNA: TGTGCCAGCTCACCACCTGGACAGGGGGCGAATCAGCCCCAGCATTTT

clone size: .
V gene: TRBV27
D gene: TRBD2
J gene: TRBJ2-2
CDR3 protein: CASRRLAGATGELFF
CDR3 DNA: TGTGCCAGCAGGAGACTAGCGGGGGCTACCGGGGAGCTGTTTTTT

clone size: .
V gene: TRBV19
D gene: .
J gene: TRBJ1-6
CDR3 protein: CASSPSVGLLYPGDSPLHF
CDR3 DNA: TGTGCCAGTAGTCCTTCAGTGGGATTACTCTACCCGGGGGATTCACCCCTCCACTTT